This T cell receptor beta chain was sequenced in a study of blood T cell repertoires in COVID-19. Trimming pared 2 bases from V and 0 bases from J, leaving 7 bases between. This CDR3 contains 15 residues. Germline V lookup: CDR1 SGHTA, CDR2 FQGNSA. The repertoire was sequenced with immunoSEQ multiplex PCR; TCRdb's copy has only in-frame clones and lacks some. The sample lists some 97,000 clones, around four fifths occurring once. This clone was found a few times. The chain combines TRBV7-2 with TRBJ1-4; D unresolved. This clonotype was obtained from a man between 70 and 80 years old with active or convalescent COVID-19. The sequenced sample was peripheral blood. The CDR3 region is CASSLPQATNEKLFF. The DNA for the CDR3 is TGTGCCAGCAGCTTACCACAAGCAACTAATGAAAAACTGTTTTTT.